This T cell receptor beta chain was observed in a study of T cells in Graves' hyperthyroidism and ophthalmopathy. Study overall: Initial diagnosis, before any treatment, was when peripheral blood was collected.

This clonotype was counted once. From RNA transcripts, TCR beta CDR3 regions were amplified. An initial round of RT-PCR targeting the TCR CDR3 relied on the HTBI primer set. TCRdb used MiXCR to reprocess the multiplex PCR reads, holding one entry per CDR3 protein. The table records hundreds of thousands of distinct CDR3 sequences, approximately 14% of them present only once. The clonotype comes from a woman aged 40 to 55 with Graves' ophthalmopathy. The sample was blood.

CDR3 in amino acids: CSANSGASAEAFF. The CDR3 nucleotides read TGCAGTGCGAACTCCGGGGCGAGCGCTGAAGCTTTCTTT. V and J are TRBV20-1 and TRBJ1-1; TRBD1 is a possible D gene (5 bases). Trimming stripped 6 bases from V and 6 bases from J, with 17 bases between. This CDR3 has 13 amino acids. Germline lookup yields CDR1 DFQATT and CDR2 SNEGSKA (reference sequence).